This T cell receptor (beta chain) emerged from a study of shared clonotypes between healthy human individuals. Some clones are missing from TCRdb's copy, which holds only in-frame ones; the method was immunoSEQ multiplex PCR. Here the sample spans about a million clones, approximately 76% being singletons. V dropped 4 bases and J dropped 0; count of bases not matched to a gene: 7. The CDR3 runs 17 residues. Germline V gene sequence: CDR1 SGHRS, CDR2 YFSETQ. The receptor was isolated from a man younger than 30 in good health. The material sequenced was memory CD4+ T cells sorted from blood. The subset: CD45RA-negative fraction. The chain combines TRBV5-1 with TRBJ2-6, with TRBD1 matching over 7 bases. CDR3 bases: TGCGCCAGCAGCCCCGGGACAGCCGCCTCTGGGGCCAACGTCCTGACTTTC. Residues: CASSPGTAASGANVLTF.